This T cell receptor (beta chain) was retrieved from a study of beta chain features in type 1 diabetes. The wider study: Sorted cell examination encompassed about 110 million cells across all samples.

This clone was detected a few times. One heparinised draw of blood, averaging roughly 120 mL, came from each donor. Central memory, naive, regulatory and stem cell-like memory CD4+ cells were sorted by CD45RO/CCR7/CD25/CD127/CD95/CD27. Purity of each sorted population was above 95%. Every bit of the isolated RNA underwent reverse transcription, so sequencing read expressed TCRB transcripts. Sequencing was performed with immunoSEQ multiplex PCR; in TCRdb, only in-frame clones are kept and a portion is missing. Found here are roughly 300,000 clones, around 8% of them singletons; the top ten hold around 0.44%. This clonotype was obtained from a woman aged 18-29 years in good health. Sequencing was performed on central memory CD4+ T cells from blood.

The CDR3 DNA reads as TGCGCCAGCAGAAGGGAATTTGGGGACATTCAGTACTTC. This gives the protein CASRREFGDIQYF. The chain joins TRBV5-1 to TRBJ2-4; no firm D call. V lost 5 bases and J 8 bases, leaving 14 bases between the germline ends. The CDR3 totals 13 residues. Germline V lookup: CDR1 SGHRS, CDR2 YFSETQ.